The 28 T cell receptor beta chains below come from one sample, sequenced in a study of a mutant IDH1 vaccine in newly diagnosed glioma. This table comes from immunoSEQ multiplex PCR, and its TCRdb copy is limited to in-frame clones, with some not included. Here the sample spans tens of thousands of clones, 78% being singletons. No antigens are known for them. Time point here: week 23, last vaccination. Alongside topical imiquimod, each dose of vaccine comprised 300 ug of mutant IDH1 20-mer peptide. The material was PBMCs, obtained from a glioma patient whose treatment included an IDH1 peptide vaccine. These receptors were obtained from a woman aged 40 to 55 with glioma. Some clones in this sample may be carry-over from other donors' samples.

The rearrangement uses TRBV5-8 and TRBJ1-5, with 7 bases lining up with TRBD1. With V trimmed by 6 bases and J by 5 bases, 14 bases remained unmatched. Germline V CDR1 and CDR2: SGHTS, YDEGEE. This CDR3 spans 16 amino acids. The CDR3 DNA reads TGTGCCAGCACCGGGTACGGACAGGAGGTCTATCAGCCCCAGCATTTT. This codes for CASTGYGQEVYQPQHF.

In its sample, this clone is medium-sized. V and J are TRBV7-9 and TRBJ2-3, with 10 bases that match TRBD1. The CDR3 totals 15 residues. The junction had 8 bases not matched to a gene; V was cut back by 6 bases and J by 5 bases. From germline, CDR1 is SEHNR and CDR2 FQNEAQ (reference sequence). CDR3 sequence: CASSIRQGAEDTQYF. DNA for the CDR3: TGTGCCAGCAGTATACGACAGGGGGCTGAAGATACGCAGTATTTT.

This clone was detected only once. The chain's CDR3 is CASSFLSRRGGKGYTF. CDR3 DNA: TGCGCCAGCAGCTTCCTATCGCGAAGAGGCGGGAAGGGCTACACCTTC. V gene TRBV5-1 combines with J gene TRBJ1-2; D is unresolved. Per the germline V gene, CDR1 is SGHRS and CDR2 is YFSETQ. The CDR3 is 16 residues long. V was shortened by 2 bases and J by 8 bases, with 22 bases between the two germline ends.

V is TRBV6-5 and J is TRBJ2-7, with D perhaps TRBD2 (6 bases). Trimming took 0 bases from V and 2 from J, leaving 11 bases between them. Germline V gives CDR1 MNHEY, CDR2 SVGAGI. The CDR3 has 15 amino acids. The CDR3 DNA reads TGTGCCAGCAGTTACTCGCCCGGACTAACCTACGAGCAGTACTTC. Amino acid sequence: CASSYSPGLTYEQYF.

This chain links TRBV14 with TRBJ2-7; D perhaps matches TRBD2 (5 bases). V lost 4 bases to trimming and J lost 0 bases, with 10 bases between them. From germline, CDR1 is SGHDN and CDR2 FVKESK. The CDR3 is 14 residues long. In nucleotides, the CDR3 is TGTGCCAGCAGCCCAATTGGGAGCTCCTACGAGCAGTACTTC. Its protein is CASSPIGSSYEQYF.

This clone came up a few times. The V gene is TRBV28, the J gene TRBJ2-5; 15 bases line up with TRBD2. V gave up 8 bases and J gave up 4 bases; unmatched junction bases: 8. The CDR3 length is 16 residues. Germline V lookup: CDR1 MDHEN, CDR2 SYDVKM. In nucleotides, the CDR3 is TGTGCCAGCCGAGGGACTAGCGGGAGGAGGGGAGAGACCCAGTACTTC. Protein: CASRGTSGRRGETQYF.

The rearrangement joins TRBV9 to TRBJ1-2, with unresolved D. The CDR3 loop spans 13 amino acids. Trimming took off 0 bases at V and 3 bases at J, with 6 bases between the two ends. Germline CDR1 and CDR2: SGDLS and YYNGEE. CDR3 bases: TGTGCCAGCAGCGTAGAACAGCACTATGGCTACACCTTC. It encodes CASSVEQHYGYTF. Filled out from reference TRBV9 and TRBJ1-2, the complete variable domain reads DSGVTQTPKHLITATGQRVTLRCSPRSGDLSVYWYQQSLDQGLQFLIQYYNGEERAKGNILERFSAQQFPDLHSELNLSSLELGDSALYFCASSVEQHYGYTFGSGTRLTVV.

V is TRBV25-1 and J is TRBJ1-5; 8 bases line up with TRBD1. Germline V gives CDR1 MGHDK, CDR2 SYGVNS. The CDR3 runs 14 residues. After removal of 3 bases from V and 8 bases from J, the junction contained 6 bases not matched to a gene. In DNA form, the CDR3 reads TGTGCCAGCAGTGAGTTGGCAGGGGGCAAGCCCCAGCATTTT. It yields the protein CASSELAGGKPQHF.

J is TRBJ2-1 and V is TRBV5-6; the D is unclear. The CDR3 covers 12 residues. With 0 bases removed from V and 9 bases from J, the gap between germline ends came to 7 bases. Germline CDR1 SGHDT, CDR2 YYEEEE. CDR3 in DNA: TGTGCCAGCAGCTTGGTAGGTGGTGAGCAGTTCTTC. This translates into CASSLVGGEQFF.

The CDR3 bases are TGCAGTGCGACCTCCAATGAGCAGTTCTTC. Translating gives CSATSNEQFF. The rearrangement uses TRBV20-1 and TRBJ2-1; D is undetermined. Germline V gene lookup returns CDR1 DFQATT and CDR2 SNEGSKA (reference sequence). This CDR3 spans 10 amino acids. V was shortened by 6 bases and J by 6 bases, with 6 bases between the two germline ends.

The gene calls are TRBV5-5 and TRBJ2-1; 7 bases match TRBD2. The CDR3 extends over 15 amino acids. Looked up from germline, CDR1 is SGHKS and CDR2 is YYEKEE (reference sequence). The junction had 15 bases not matched to a gene; V was cut back by 9 bases and J by 6 bases. CDR3 protein: CATQPPAGVSNEQFF. The CDR3 DNA reads TGTGCCACCCAACCCCCCGCGGGAGTTAGCAATGAGCAGTTCTTC.

The rearrangement links TRBV5-4 to TRBJ2-1; 7 nucleotides align to TRBD1. J lost 6 bases, V lost 4 bases, and 7 bases had no gene match. The length of the CDR3 is 14 residues. The germline V gene encodes CDR1 SGHNT and CDR2 YYREEE (reference sequence). As DNA, the CDR3 is TGTGCCAGCAGCACAGGGACAGTTTTCAATGAGCAGTTCTTC. Protein sequence: CASSTGTVFNEQFF. The whole variable domain, remainder taken from reference TRBV5-4 and TRBJ2-1, is ETGVTQSPTHLIKTRGQQVTLRCSSQSGHNTVSWYQQALGQGPQFIFQYYREEENGRGNFPPRFSGLQFPNYSSELNVNALELDDSALYLCASSTGTVFNEQFFGPGTRLTVL.

The chain recombines TRBV28 with TRBJ1-1, with D perhaps matching TRBD1 (6 bases). Germline loops: CDR1 MDHEN, CDR2 SYDVKM. Trimming stripped 3 bases from V and 1 base from J, with 9 bases between. The CDR3 spans 14 residues. For the CDR3, the DNA is TGTGCCAGCAGTTTGGTACAGGGGAACACTGAAGCTTTCTTT. Translating gives CASSLVQGNTEAFF.

The rearrangement joins TRBV30 to TRBJ1-1; D is ambiguous. Trimming removed 3 bases from V and 5 bases from J, with 13 bases in between. Germline loops: CDR1 GTSNPN, CDR2 SVGIG (reference sequence). This CDR3 has 13 amino acids. This CDR3 reads CAWRVLRETEAFF. The CDR3 coding sequence is TGTGCCTGGAGGGTACTCCGGGAGACTGAAGCTTTCTTT.

V usage is TRBV21-1 and J usage is TRBJ1-5. TRBV21-1 is marked as a pseudogene. The CDR3 totals 16 residues. CDR3 bases: TGTGCCAGCAGCAGCCCTGATGCGGCTAGCAATCAGCCCCAGCATTTT. As protein: CASSSPDAASNQPQHF.

The chain joins TRBV29-1 to TRBJ2-1; no definite D call. Trimming took off 7 bases at V and 7 bases at J, with 23 bases between the two ends. CDR3 length: 15 amino acids. Germline values: CDR1 SQVTM, CDR2 ANQGSEA. The CDR3 DNA follows: TGCAGCGCTGTACTTCTCCCCCCTAGAACGAATGAGCAGTTCTTC. Its protein product is CSAVLLPPRTNEQFF.

This clone appeared once. V gene TRBV18 combines with J gene TRBJ1-2, with TRBD1 identical over 10 bases. This CDR3 is 13 amino acids long. J gave up 11 bases and V 2 bases, and 5 bases lay outside the gene matches. CDR1 and CDR2 from the germline V gene are KGHSH and LQKENI. CDR3 DNA sequence: TGTGCCAGCTCACCAGGGACAGGGGAGTCGTACACCTTC. The encoded protein is CASSPGTGESYTF. Variable domain in full (rest from reference TRBV18 and TRBJ1-2): NAGVMQNPRHLVRRRGQEARLRCSPMKGHSHVYWYRQLPEEGLKFMVYLQKENIIDESGMPKERFSAEFPKEGPSILRIQQVVRGDSAAYFCASSPGTGESYTFGSGTRLTVV.

The V call is TRBV10-1, the J call TRBJ2-3; D is uncertain. The V end lost 3 bases, the J end lost 4 bases, and 8 bases lay between the germline ends. CDR3 size: 13 residues. Germline V gives CDR1 WNHNN, CDR2 SYGVQD (reference sequence). The chain's CDR3 is CASSDRGPDTQYF. CDR3 sequence (DNA): TGCGCCAGCAGTGACAGAGGACCAGATACGCAGTATTTT.

The chain carries TRBV27 and TRBJ2-7; 9 nucleotides match TRBD1. The CDR3 is 17 amino acids. V trimming: 4 bases; J trimming: 2 bases; junction bases outside the gene matches: 12. Germline CDR1 MNHEY, CDR2 SMNVEV (reference sequence). CDR3 DNA: TGTGCCAGCAGTTCTTCCGGGACAGGGTCGAACACCTACGAGCAGTACTTC. Amino acid sequence: CASSSSGTGSNTYEQYF.

This clone was seen a handful of times. The rearrangement joins TRBV20-1 to TRBJ1-1, with TRBD1 as a possible D gene (5 bases). Germline CDR1 is DFQATT and CDR2 is SNEGSKA (reference sequence). The germline V and J ends were trimmed by 7 bases and 1 base, with 7 bases remaining between them. The CDR3 loop spans 11 amino acids. The CDR3 DNA reads as TGCAGTGGACAGCCGAACACTGAAGCTTTCTTT. Its translation is CSGQPNTEAFF.

This clone has just a few counts. The chain is built from TRBV19 and TRBJ1-5; D call uncertain. The CDR3 length is 12 residues. Germline loops: CDR1 LNHDA, CDR2 SQIVND (reference sequence). V was pared by 3 bases and J by 6 bases, with 6 bases between. CDR3 sequence reads: CASSMAGQPQHF. In DNA form, the CDR3 reads TGTGCCAGTAGTATGGCGGGTCAGCCCCAGCATTTT.

This clone is a singleton in its sample. The chain uses TRBV6-1 and TRBJ1-5; D uncertain. The CDR3 is 13 residues long. CDR1 is MNHNS and CDR2 is SASEGT in the germline V gene. V was cut by 4 bases and J by 7 bases, with 11 bases left in between. For the CDR3, the DNA is TGTGCCAGCAGTGCCGAGCTGGGCCAGCCCCAGCATTTT. Its translation is CASSAELGQPQHF.

This chain uses TRBV6-1 with TRBJ2-6; tentatively, D is TRBD1 (5 bases). Germline assignment: CDR1 MNHNS and CDR2 SASEGT. V gave up 1 base and J gave up 2 bases, with 9 bases separating them. CDR3 length: 16 amino acids. In DNA form, the CDR3 reads TGTGCCAGCAGTGAAGAGTCAGGGACTGGGGCCAACGTCCTGACTTTC. Residues: CASSEESGTGANVLTF.

The rearrangement uses TRBV30 and TRBJ2-7, with TRBD2 matching over 13 bases. Germline V CDR1 and CDR2: GTSNPN, SVGIG (reference sequence). The CDR3 has 15 residues. With V trimmed by 4 bases and J by 3 bases, 6 bases remained unmatched. The CDR3 reads CAWTSGLAGYYEQYF. The CDR3 DNA sequence: TGTGCCTGGACCTCGGGACTAGCGGGATACTACGAGCAGTACTTC.

V is TRBV7-9 and J is TRBJ2-4; 7 nucleotides agree with TRBD2. This CDR3 comprises 15 residues. Germline values: CDR1 SEHNR, CDR2 FQNEAQ (reference sequence). The V gene end was trimmed by 5 bases and the J gene end by 8 bases; junction bases not matched to a gene: 12. The CDR3 DNA follows: TGTGCCAGCAGCCCTTGGGGAGGGAAAGATGACATTCAGTACTTC. Protein: CASSPWGGKDDIQYF.

The chain employs TRBV6-5 and TRBJ1-4; 9 bases fit TRBD1. The CDR3 totals 16 residues. V lost 2 bases and J lost 3; bases outside the gene matches: 4. Germline CDR1 is MNHEY and CDR2 is SVGAGI. CDR3 sequence: CASSYRTGVANEKLFF. The CDR3 DNA reads as TGTGCCAGCAGTTACAGGACAGGGGTGGCTAATGAAAAACTGTTTTTT.

This clone was seen a few times. The CDR3 is CATSKESAGDTYNEQFF. DNA of the CDR3: TGTGCCACCAGCAAGGAATCAGCGGGGGATACCTACAATGAGCAGTTCTTC. This sequence joins TRBV15 and TRBJ2-1; TRBD2 aligns across 8 bases. Germline V gene lookup returns CDR1 LNHNV and CDR2 YYDKDF (reference sequence). J was trimmed by 2 bases and V by 4 bases; bases with no gene match: 10. This CDR3 has 17 amino acids.

The V gene is TRBV5-3, the J gene TRBJ1-1; D unclear. TRBV5-3 is recorded as an ORF, its role being uncertain. This CDR3 spans 15 amino acids. The V end lost 4 bases, the J end lost 1 base, and 14 bases lay between the germline ends. This chain's CDR3 is CARSPPRHGNTEAFF. Here the CDR3 DNA reads TGTGCCAGAAGCCCTCCCAGACATGGGAACACTGAAGCTTTCTTT.